One sample yielded the 24 T cell receptor beta chains listed below, sequenced in a study of identical twins. One entry per CDR3 protein results from TCRdb running MiXCR on the 5' RACE reads. The table includes approximately 680,000 distinct CDR3 sequences, 7% to 7.5% detected once. The same data also went into a second study, on yellow fever vaccine responses in identical twins.

Material for sequencing was PBMCs. Receptors were obtained from a young woman in good health.

This clonotype was found many times. The rearrangement joins TRBV5-1 to TRBJ1-2; D gene ambiguous. The length of the CDR3 is 13 residues. CDR1 is SGHRS, CDR2 YFSETQ, per germline. Trimming took off 1 base at V and 1 base at J, with 5 bases between the two ends. The CDR3 loop reads CASSLQDNYGYTF. CDR3 DNA sequence: TGCGCCAGCAGCTTGCAGGATAACTATGGCTACACCTTC.

This clonotype was counted only a few times. V and J are TRBV15 and TRBJ2-3; D is uncertain. V shed 1 base and J shed 2 bases, with 13 bases lying between them. Germline CDR1 is LNHNV and CDR2 is YYDKDF (reference sequence). The CDR3 contains 16 residues. CDR3 amino acids: CATSRVRMGTTDTQYF. The CDR3 nucleotides read TGTGCCACCAGCAGAGTTAGGATGGGTACCACAGATACGCAGTATTTT.

The genes are TRBV5-1 and TRBJ1-1, with 9 nucleotides matching TRBD1. The CDR3 has 16 amino acids. V gave up 4 bases and J gave up 5 bases; unmatched junction bases: 12. Germline lookup yields CDR1 SGHRS and CDR2 YFSETQ. CDR3 loop: CASSNGQGTSRTEAFF. The CDR3, as DNA: TGCGCCAGCAGCAATGGACAGGGGACCTCGAGAACTGAAGCTTTCTTT.

On this clonotype: A much larger clonotype is one base distant, so this may be a read error. V usage is TRBV5-4 and J usage is TRBJ2-3; no clear D gene. Germline V gene data show CDR1 as SGHNT and CDR2 as YYREEE (reference sequence). V lost 5 bases to trimming and J lost 0 bases, with 7 bases between them. The CDR3 is 13 residues long. The CDR3 here is CASRQSSTDTQYF. DNA of the CDR3: TGTGCCAGCAGGCAATCTAGCACAGATACGCAGTATTTT.

This clonotype has ten or more counts. The chain uses TRBV5-5 and TRBJ2-3; D remains ambiguous. With 1 base removed from V and 4 bases from J, the gap between germline ends came to 7 bases. Germline CDR1 SGHKS, CDR2 YYEKEE (reference sequence). The CDR3 consists of 13 residues. Here the CDR3 DNA reads TGTGCCAGCAGCTTGTCCACCGCAGATACGCAGTATTTT. Protein: CASSLSTADTQYF.

This CDR3 is CATSVDRAGVGEQFF. The CDR3 DNA is TGTGCCACCAGTGTTGATCGTGCGGGAGTTGGTGAGCAGTTCTTC. This chain joins TRBV24-1 and TRBJ2-1; 7 bases are a match to TRBD2. The ends lost 5 bases at V and 9 bases at J; junction bases unmatched: 12. The germline gives CDR1 KGHDR, CDR2 SFDVKD. CDR3 length: 15 amino acids.

This sequence joins TRBV12-3 or TRBV12-4 and TRBJ1-2, with D perhaps TRBD1 (5 bases). The CDR3 extends over 13 amino acids. V dropped 3 bases and J dropped 8 bases, with 13 bases sitting between them. The CDR3 region has the DNA TGTGCCAGCAGTTTGAGCAGGGTTTCGGGCTACACCTTC. It translates to CASSLSRVSGYTF.

Ten or more counts support this clonotype. J is TRBJ2-4 and V is TRBV2, with D perhaps assigned TRBD1 or TRBD2 (5 bases each). CDR1 is SNHLY, CDR2 FYNNEI, per germline. This CDR3 has 11 residues. Trimming took 8 bases from V and 5 from J, leaving 7 bases between them. Here the CDR3 reads CASWDQNIQYF. CDR3 sequence (DNA): TGTGCCAGCTGGGACCAAAACATTCAGTACTTC.

The chain has TRBV7-2 and TRBJ2-1; TRBD2 matches at 8 bases. Germline V gives CDR1 SGHTA, CDR2 FQGNSA. Trimming took 1 base from V and 4 from J; bases not matched to a gene: 3. The CDR3 sequence is 15 residues long. DNA for the CDR3: TGTGCCAGCAGCTTAGAACTAGCGGAATACAATGAGCAGTTCTTC. Encoded protein: CASSLELAEYNEQFF.

The rearrangement uses TRBV7-8 and TRBJ2-3; the D is unclear. V gave up 5 bases and J gave up 1 base, with 16 bases separating them. The germline CDR1 and CDR2 sequences are SGHVS and FQNEAQ. The CDR3 totals 16 residues. The CDR3 nucleotides read TGTGCCAGCAGCCCCGCGGTTGGGTTTGGCACAGATACGCAGTATTTT. It yields the protein CASSPAVGFGTDTQYF. The full variable domain, with the rest looked up from reference TRBV7-8 and TRBJ2-3, is GAGVSQSPRYKVAKRGQDVALRCDPISGHVSLFWYQQALGQGPEFLTYFQNEAQLDKSGLPSDRFFAERPEGSVSTLKIQRTQQEDSAVYLCASSPAVGFGTDTQYFGPGTRLTVL.

V and J are TRBV20-1 and TRBJ1-6; maybe TRBD1 (6 bases). Trimming removed 6 bases at V and 5 bases at J, with 14 bases between. The CDR3 has 14 amino acids. CDR1 DFQATT and CDR2 SNEGSKA come from the germline V gene (reference sequence). The CDR3 region has the DNA TGCAGTGCATCGGACAGCCTCAATAATTCACCCCTCCACTTT. The encoded protein is CSASDSLNNSPLHF.

This clonotype was picked up a small number of times. The rearrangement links TRBV27 to TRBJ1-2; no clear D. Trimming cost V 2 bases and J 4 bases, with 8 bases left between them. Germline V gene sequence: CDR1 MNHEY, CDR2 SMNVEV (reference sequence). There are 13 residues in the CDR3. CDR3 sequence reads: CASSLMGSYGYTF. The CDR3 bases are TGTGCCAGCAGTTTAATGGGGAGCTATGGCTACACCTTC.

CDR3 region: CASSSLLGQGLEQPQHF. The CDR3 bases are TGTGCCAGCAGTTCTCTTCTGGGACAGGGGCTTGAACAGCCCCAGCATTTT. The genes are TRBV28 and TRBJ1-5; TRBD1 aligns across 10 bases. This CDR3 region has 17 residues. Germline assignment: CDR1 MDHEN and CDR2 SYDVKM. V trimming: 4 bases; J trimming: 7 bases; junction bases outside the gene matches: 13. The entire variable domain, with the rest obtained from reference TRBV28 and TRBJ1-5, is as follows: DVKVTQSSRYLVKRTGEKVFLECVQDMDHENMFWYRQDPGLGLRLIYFSYDVKMKEKGDIPEGYSVSREKKERFSLILESASTNQTSMYLCASSSLLGQGLEQPQHFGDGTRLSIL.

The V gene is TRBV12-3 or TRBV12-4, the J gene TRBJ2-1; 7 bases map to TRBD2. Trimming at V came to 3 bases and at J to 9 bases, leaving 8 bases not matched to a gene. This CDR3 region has 14 residues. The CDR3 region has the DNA TGTGCCAGCAGTTTGGAGACTAGCCTTGGTGAGCAGTTCTTC. It encodes CASSLETSLGEQFF.

The genes are TRBV5-1 and TRBJ2-1; D perhaps matches TRBD1 (5 bases). Trimming removed 0 bases at V and 1 base at J, with 11 bases between. CDR3 size: 16 residues. Germline CDR1 SGHRS, CDR2 YFSETQ. The CDR3 DNA follows: TGCGCCAGCAGCTTGGTAAGGGGCGGTTCCTACAATGAGCAGTTCTTC. Its translation is CASSLVRGGSYNEQFF.

The rearrangement links TRBV20-1 to TRBJ2-7; 7 nucleotides line up with TRBD2. The junction had 9 bases not matched to a gene; V was cut back by 2 bases and J by 5 bases. The CDR3 loop spans 14 amino acids. Germline lookup yields CDR1 DFQATT and CDR2 SNEGSKA (reference sequence). CDR3 sequence reads: CSARTGGGFNEQYV. DNA for the CDR3: TGCAGTGCTAGAACCGGCGGGGGATTCAACGAGCAGTACGTC.

This clonotype turned up a few times. The V and J genes are TRBV11-1 and TRBJ1-1, with D maybe TRBD1 (5 bases). The germline V and J ends were trimmed by 4 bases and 6 bases, with 12 bases remaining between them. CDR1 is SGHAT, CDR2 FQDESV, per germline (reference sequence). This CDR3 spans 13 amino acids. CDR3 sequence (DNA): TGTGCCAGCAGCTACATCCGACAGTCTGAAGCTTTCTTT. This gives the protein CASSYIRQSEAFF.

V gene TRBV3-1 combines with J gene TRBJ1-1; D gene unclear. Between the trimmed V and J ends, which lost 4 bases and 0 bases, there was a span of 12 bases. Germline CDR1 LGHDT, CDR2 YNNKEL (reference sequence). This CDR3 spans 15 amino acids. The CDR3 DNA follows: TGTGCCAGCAGCCGAAACCTCAAGCTGAACACTGAAGCTTTCTTT. It encodes CASSRNLKLNTEAFF.

This clonotype was seen a single time. J is TRBJ2-5 and V is TRBV12-2; TRBD2 is the table's D call, not checked against the DNA. TRBV12-2 represents a pseudogene. This CDR3 contains 14 residues. This chain's CDR3 is CASRWGTSSETQYF. As DNA, the CDR3 is TGTGCAAGTCGCTGGGGGACTTCGTCAGAGACCCAGTACTTC.

Only a few counts were recorded for this clonotype. The chain uses TRBV18 and TRBJ1-1; a possible D gene is TRBD1 (5 bases). The CDR3 spans 16 residues. Trimming stripped 0 bases from V and 1 base from J, with 12 bases between. The germline V gene encodes CDR1 KGHSH and CDR2 LQKENI. The CDR3, as DNA: TGTGCCAGCTCACCACCGAACAACAGGAGGAACACTGAAGCTTTCTTT. This encodes CASSPPNNRRNTEAFF.

This chain connects TRBV7-8 to TRBJ2-2, with 8 bases aligning to TRBD1. The CDR3 runs to 15 residues. Germline V CDR1 and CDR2: SGHVS, FQNEAQ. Trimming at V came to 10 bases and at J to 5 bases, leaving 12 bases not matched to a gene. The CDR3 protein is CATQGAGRRTGELFF. In DNA form, the CDR3 reads TGTGCCACCCAGGGGGCAGGGCGCCGTACCGGGGAGCTGTTTTTT.

This clonotype appeared many times. V is TRBV6-5 and J is TRBJ2-2, with D perhaps TRBD1 (6 bases). Deletions cut 4 bases from V and 2 bases from J, with 17 bases between. This CDR3 comprises 17 residues. Looked up from germline, CDR1 is MNHEY and CDR2 is SVGAGI. The CDR3 loop reads CASSSTGTIFNTGELFF. DNA for the CDR3: TGTGCCAGCAGTTCGACCGGGACAATCTTTAACACCGGGGAGCTGTTTTTT.

This clonotype appeared many times. The rearrangement uses TRBV7-8 and TRBJ2-1; TRBD1 aligns across 7 bases. The CDR3 has 16 amino acids. In germline, CDR1 is SGHVS, CDR2 FQNEAQ. The trim removed 1 base at V and 2 bases at J, leaving 5 bases unmatched. The CDR3: CASSLEGRGTYNEQFF. CDR3 DNA: TGTGCCAGCAGCTTAGAAGGCAGGGGGACCTACAATGAGCAGTTCTTC.

This clonotype was observed many times. The chain is built from TRBV5-1 and TRBJ1-1, with D tentatively TRBD1 (6 bases). The germline V gene has CDR1 SGHRS and CDR2 YFSETQ. The V end was cut by 3 bases, the J end by 1 base, with 10 bases between. The CDR3 consists of 14 residues. The CDR3 region has the DNA TGCGCCAGCAGCTGGTCGACAGGGAACACTGAAGCTTTCTTT. Translating gives CASSWSTGNTEAFF.